This is a list of T cell receptor beta chains from one sample in a study of cytomegalovirus exposure and HLA in healthy donors. Measured with immunoSEQ multiplex PCR; TCRdb has only the in-frame clones, and not every one. The profile covers under 200,000 clones, with more than 60% appearing a single time and roughly 1.5% taken by the ten largest. The sample was PBMCs. All receptors derive from a woman under 40 in good health and CMV-seronegative. The CDR3 runs from the conserved cysteine through the conserved F or W. A D gene is named only where the DNA matches it firmly. A clone size is listed for some rows: how often the clone was seen (once, few, many), or a class if it is expanded.

clone_size d_call j_call v_call cdr3_aa cdr3_nt
- - TRBJ1-5 TRBV18 CASSLDSNQPQHF TGTGCCAGCTCACTCGACTCCAATCAGCCCCAGCATTTT
- - TRBJ1-3 TRBV4-1 CASSQASGISGNTIYF TGCGCCAGCAGCCAAGCCTCAGGGATCTCTGGAAACACCATATATTTT
- - TRBJ2-7 TRBV19 CATSRQASDSYEQYF TGTGCCACCTCCCGACAGGCCTCAGACTCCTACGAGCAGTACTTC
- TRBD1 TRBJ2-6 TRBV28 CASSAFGDREDPGANVLTF TGTGCCAGCAGTGCTTTTGGGGACAGGGAGGATCCCGGGGCCAACGTCCTGACTTTC
- - TRBJ1-1 TRBV9 CASSVGGDRLNTEAFF TGTGCCAGCAGCGTAGGGGGTGACAGGTTGAACACTGAAGCTTTCTTT
- TRBD1 TRBJ2-7 TRBV19 CASSKTGDDFYEQYF TGTGCCAGTAGTAAAACAGGGGACGACTTCTACGAGCAGTACTTC
- - TRBJ2-1 TRBV2 CASSGGQTGLSYNEQFF TGTGCCAGCAGTGGGGGGCAGACAGGCCTATCCTACAATGAGCAGTTCTTC
- - TRBJ1-3 TRBV6-9 CASSYSPGHGGNTIYF TGTGCCAGCAGTTATTCCCCGGGACACGGCGGAAACACCATATATTTT
- - TRBJ2-3 TRBV6-5 CASSAHRDVDTQYF TGTGCCAGCAGTGCCCACAGGGATGTGGATACGCAGTATTTT
medium-sized - TRBJ2-5 TRBV2 CASSANRDSETQYF TGTGCCAGCAGTGCTAACAGGGATTCGGAGACCCAGTACTTC
- TRBD1 TRBJ1-1 TRBV5-1 CASRATGVGSTEAFF TGCGCCAGCAGGGCTACAGGGGTGGGGTCGACTGAAGCTTTCTTT
- TRBD2 TRBJ2-3 TRBV11-3 CASSLGATSGGIDTQYF TGTGCCAGCAGCTTAGGGGCGACTAGCGGGGGGATCGATACGCAGTATTTT
once TRBD1 TRBJ1-5 TRBV18 CASSKDRTHGDNQPQHF TGTGCCAGCTCAAAGGACAGGACCCACGGAGACAATCAGCCCCAGCATTTT
- TRBD2 TRBJ2-5 TRBV2 CASRGFSGGQETQYF TGTGCCAGCAGAGGGTTTAGCGGGGGACAAGAGACCCAGTACTTC
few - TRBJ2-5 TRBV5-4 CASSVLRGGETQYF TGTGCCAGCAGCGTGCTTAGGGGGGGGGAGACCCAGTACTTC
many - TRBJ2-1 TRBV6-1 CASILRGEQFF TGTGCCAGCATACTGCGTGGTGAGCAGTTCTTC
- - TRBJ1-2 TRBV12-5 CASGLPRVLGASYTF TGTGCTAGTGGTTTGCCTCGGGTATTGGGAGCGAGCTACACCTTC
- - TRBJ2-5 TRBV5-5 CASSAHPVPQETQYF TGTGCCAGCAGCGCTCATCCAGTTCCCCAAGAGACCCAGTACTTC
- TRBD1 TRBJ2-7 TRBV7-7 CASSSDRSHEQYF TGTGCCAGCAGTTCGGACAGGTCCCACGAGCAGTACTTC
few TRBD1 TRBJ2-2 TRBV19 CASSWTGNTGELFF TGTGCCAGTAGTTGGACAGGGAACACCGGGGAGCTGTTTTTT
- - TRBJ2-1 TRBV18 CASSPQISSYNEQFF TGTGCCAGCTCACCACAAATTAGCTCCTACAATGAGCAGTTCTTC
- TRBD2 TRBJ2-2 TRBV30 CAWSPGLAGGQTGELFF TGTGCCTGGAGCCCCGGACTAGCGGGGGGGCAAACCGGGGAGCTGTTTTTT
- - TRBJ1-5 TRBV4-1 CASSQDPGVRQPQHF TGCGCCAGCAGCCAAGATCCGGGGGTAAGACAGCCCCAGCATTTT
few - TRBJ1-1 TRBV5-1 CASSLAVAANTEAFF TGCGCCAGCAGCTTGGCTGTCGCGGCGAACACTGAAGCTTTCTTT
- TRBD1 TRBJ1-1 TRBV18 CASSQGASTEAFF TGTGCCAGCTCCCAGGGGGCTAGTACTGAAGCTTTCTTT
few - TRBJ1-2 TRBV29-1 CSVERGNYGYTF TGCAGCGTTGAAAGAGGGAACTATGGCTACACCTTC
- - TRBJ1-2 TRBV11-2 CASSSPREGDYGYTF TGTGCCAGCAGCTCCCCCCGGGAGGGGGACTATGGCTACACCTTC
few TRBD2 TRBJ2-1 TRBV7-8 CASSSTLAGGLNEQFF TGTGCCAGCAGCTCAACTCTAGCGGGGGGGCTGAATGAGCAGTTCTTC
- - TRBJ1-5 TRBV19 CASAQSSNQPQHF TGTGCCAGCGCACAGTCGAGCAATCAGCCCCAGCATTTT
- - TRBJ2-4 TRBV9 CASSVAVGGKNIQYF TGTGCCAGCAGCGTAGCTGTGGGGGGCAAAAACATTCAGTACTTC
- - TRBJ2-5 TRBV18 CASSGQFQETQYF TGTGCCAGCTCAGGACAGTTCCAAGAGACCCAGTACTTC
- - TRBJ1-6 TRBV19 CASSIRGAPGNSPLHF TGTGCCAGTAGTATTCGGGGGGCGCCCGGAAATTCACCCCTCCACTTT
- - TRBJ2-7 TRBV7-6 CASSDRGYEQYF TGTGCCAGCAGCGACCGCGGTTACGAGCAGTACTTC
- - TRBJ2-5 TRBV10-3 CAIGDETQYF TGTGCCATCGGAGATGAGACCCAGTACTTC
- - TRBJ1-5 TRBV12-5 CASGFLNLRGQPQHF TGTGCTAGTGGTTTCCTAAACCTTAGAGGTCAGCCCCAGCATTTT
- - TRBJ2-7 TRBV5-6 CASSFGITQAYEQYF TGTGCCAGCAGCTTCGGGATTACGCAAGCCTACGAGCAGTACTTC
- - TRBJ2-7 TRBV2 CASSLRDNYEQYF TGTGCCAGCAGTCTTCGGGACAACTACGAGCAGTACTTC